The 22 T cell receptor beta chains given below trace back to one sample, sequenced in a study of T cells in Graves' hyperthyroidism and ophthalmopathy. Amplification of TCR beta CDR3 regions used RNA as the template. A set of HTBI primers served as the primers for a first-round RT-PCR of the TCR CDR3. TCRdb re-derived calls from the multiplex PCR reads in MiXCR, one entry per CDR3 protein. The sample consists of 450,000 to 500,000 distinct CDR3 sequences, less than 25% of them appearing once. What was sequenced was blood. The receptors here all came from a woman between 65 and 79 years old with Graves' ophthalmopathy.

A few counts support this clonotype. The chain is built from TRBV20-1 and TRBJ1-2, with D perhaps TRBD1 (5 bases). Germline CDR1 and CDR2: DFQATT and SNEGSKA (reference sequence). The CDR3 loop spans 15 amino acids. Trimming cost V 4 bases and J 3 bases, with 18 bases left between them. The CDR3 reads CSAIPGRAKDYGYTF. The DNA of the CDR3 is TGCAGTGCTATACCAGGGAGGGCTAAGGACTATGGCTACACCTTC.

About this clonotype itself: Compared with germline, one end of the junction differs, possibly owing to a read error. The chain joins TRBV20-1 to TRBJ1-2; D gene unclear. The CDR3 is made up of 12 amino acids. From germline, CDR1 is DFQATT and CDR2 SNEGSKA (reference sequence). CDR3 protein: CSAPDGLYGCTF. CDR3 sequence (DNA): TGCAGTGCTCCAGACGGGCTCTATGGCTGCACCTTC.

This clonotype was seen a handful of times. This sequence joins TRBV7-9 and TRBJ2-2, with D perhaps assigned TRBD1 or TRBD2 (5 bases each). The CDR3 runs 16 residues. V lost 5 bases and J lost 4, with 17 bases in between. CDR1 and CDR2 (germline): SEHNR, FQNEAQ (reference sequence). CDR3 nucleotides: TGTGCCAGCAGCCTTAGCACAGGACTTGGCACCGGGGAGCTGTTTTTT. It specifies CASSLSTGLGTGELFF.

This clonotype was picked up many times. The chain combines TRBV20-1 with TRBJ1-1; maybe TRBD1 (5 bases). Germline loops: CDR1 DFQATT, CDR2 SNEGSKA (reference sequence). This CDR3 spans 13 amino acids. Trimming removed 7 bases from V and 0 bases from J, with 12 bases in between. The CDR3 protein is CSVPHRLNTEAFF. The CDR3 DNA reads TGCAGTGTGCCCCACAGGCTGAACACTGAAGCTTTCTTT.

This clonotype appeared a few times. The chain is built from TRBV20-1 and TRBJ2-1; TRBD2 agrees at 10 bases. The CDR3 totals 15 residues. CDR1 is DFQATT and CDR2 is SNEGSKA in the germline V gene (reference sequence). The junction had 6 bases not matched to a gene; V was cut back by 1 base and J by 6 bases. This chain's CDR3 is CSARVGSGRANEQFF. CDR3 nucleotide sequence: TGCAGTGCTAGAGTTGGAAGCGGGAGGGCCAATGAGCAGTTCTTC.

V and J are TRBV24-1 and TRBJ2-3; possibly TRBD1 for D (6 bases). Germline V lookup: CDR1 KGHDR, CDR2 SFDVKD. This CDR3 is 16 amino acids long. The V end was cut by 4 bases, the J end by 1 base, with 14 bases between. The CDR3 region has the DNA TGTGCCACCAGTGACACCCAGGGGCACGGCACAGATACGCAGTATTTT. Translating gives CATSDTQGHGTDTQYF.

This clonotype was picked up many times. V and J are TRBV6-2 or TRBV6-3 and TRBJ2-7; D might be TRBD1 (6 bases). The germline CDR1 and CDR2 sequences are MNHEY and SVGEGT. The CDR3 is 15 residues long. The ends were cut back, 8 bases at V and 0 bases at J, with 17 bases in the middle. CDR3 region: CASSPRGQSSYEQYF. CDR3 DNA sequence: TGTGCCAGCTCCCCCAGGGGACAAAGCTCCTACGAGCAGTACTTC.

This clonotype has more than one count but fewer than ten. The chain joins TRBV25-1 to TRBJ1-2, with D unresolved. Deletions cut 6 bases from V and 0 bases from J, with 11 bases between. The CDR3 length is 14 residues. Germline-derived CDR1 and CDR2 are MGHDK and SYGVNS. Here the CDR3 DNA reads TGTGCCAGCAGCTCGACGGGAACTAACTATGGCTACACCTTC. This encodes CASSSTGTNYGYTF.

This clonotype was picked up a small number of times. The V gene is TRBV6-1, the J gene TRBJ1-1, with a possible D match to TRBD1 (5 bases). The germline gives CDR1 MNHNS, CDR2 SASEGT. The CDR3 spans 13 residues. Trimming removed 6 bases at V and 11 bases at J, with 19 bases between. CDR3 DNA: TGTGCCAGCAGCAAACCGGGAAGGGAGGGGGCTTTCTTT. It yields the protein CASSKPGREGAFF.

In this sample, this clonotype turned up a few times. V usage is TRBV7-2 and J usage is TRBJ1-1; D is perhaps TRBD1 (6 bases). Between the trimmed V and J ends, which lost 3 bases and 4 bases, there was a span of 15 bases. Germline values: CDR1 SGHTA, CDR2 FQGNSA. This CDR3 is built from 15 residues. This chain's CDR3 is CASSLIGRGGTEAFF. In nucleotides, the CDR3 is TGTGCCAGCAGCTTGATAGGCAGGGGCGGCACTGAAGCTTTCTTT.

This clonotype was seen a handful of times. The rearrangement uses TRBV28 and TRBJ2-7; 9 nucleotides match TRBD1. The germline gives CDR1 MDHEN, CDR2 SYDVKM. Germline trimming cut 5 bases from V and 7 bases from J; bases unmatched to any gene: 9. The CDR3 length is 14 residues. The CDR3 reads CASSAGTGLREQYF. CDR3 bases: TGTGCCAGCAGTGCCGGGACAGGGCTTCGGGAGCAGTACTTC.

This sequence joins TRBV28 and TRBJ1-1; D gene unclear. CDR1 MDHEN and CDR2 SYDVKM come from the germline V gene. Trimming left V 8 bases short and J 3 bases short, with 7 bases between. CDR3 length: 11 amino acids. CDR3 coding DNA: TGTGCCAGCCGGGATTACACTGAAGCTTTCTTT. Amino acids: CASRDYTEAFF. The entire variable domain, with the rest obtained from reference TRBV28 and TRBJ1-1, is as follows: DVKVTQSSRYLVKRTGEKVFLECVQDMDHENMFWYRQDPGLGLRLIYFSYDVKMKEKGDIPEGYSVSREKKERFSLILESASTNQTSMYLCASRDYTEAFFGQGTRLTVV.

On this clonotype itself: Sequence at one end of the junction differs from germline and may be a read error. The CDR3 sequence is CSVERVGRGHGHTF. The CDR3 DNA is TGCAGCGTTGAACGTGTGGGGCGAGGGCATGGCCACACCTTC. J is TRBJ1-2 and V is TRBV29-1, with a weak D call TRBD1 (5 bases). Germline CDR1 SQVTM, CDR2 ANQGSEA. The CDR3 length is 14 residues. Supplemented by reference TRBV29-1 and TRBJ1-2, the full variable domain reads SAVISQKPSRDICQRGTSLTIQCQVDSQVTMMFWYRQQPGQSLTLIATANQGSEATYESGFVIDKFPISRPNLTFSTLTVSNMSPEDSSIYLCSVERVGRGHGHTFGSGTRLTVV.

As for this clonotype: A much larger clone lies one base from this, so it may be a read error. The chain uses TRBV6-2 or TRBV6-3 and TRBJ1-6; 9 bases agree with TRBD1. The V gene's germline CDR1 is MNHEY and CDR2 SVGEGT. V lost 2 bases and J lost 11; bases outside the gene matches: 16. The CDR3 totals 18 residues. The CDR3 DNA sequence: TGTGCCAGCAGTTACAGGAGGGACAGGGATATCCCGAATCCACCCCTCCACTTT. Its protein product is CASSYRRDRDIPNPPLHF.

V is TRBV12-3 or TRBV12-4 and J is TRBJ2-3; 7 nucleotides agree with TRBD1. The junction had 4 bases not matched to a gene; V was cut back by 7 bases and J by 9 bases. This CDR3 region has 11 residues. Here the CDR3 reads CASTQGVTQYF. CDR3 bases: TGTGCCAGCACCCAGGGGGTGACGCAGTATTTT.

This clonotype was counted at least ten times. The chain is built from TRBV12-3 or TRBV12-4 and TRBJ2-1; D perhaps matches TRBD1 (5 bases). This CDR3 contains 13 residues. Trimming took 5 bases from V and 9 from J, leaving 14 bases between them. DNA of the CDR3: TGTGCCAGCAGTCTCCGTCAGGGTAGTGAGCAGTTCTTC. Amino acid sequence: CASSLRQGSEQFF.

The gene calls are TRBV6-1 and TRBJ1-1; no firm D call. The CDR3 runs to 13 residues. V was clipped by 5 bases and J by 4 bases, with 11 bases between them. Per germline, CDR1 MNHNS and CDR2 SASEGT. The CDR3 sequence is CASSRRWSTEAFF. The CDR3, as DNA: TGTGCCAGCAGTCGCCGGTGGAGCACTGAAGCTTTCTTT.

This clonotype was detected a few times. The chain employs TRBV9 and TRBJ1-5; D gene uncertain. The CDR3 has 12 residues. CDR1 and CDR2 from the germline V gene are SGDLS and YYNGEE. With 2 bases removed from V and 6 bases from J, the gap between germline ends came to 6 bases. CDR3 protein: CASSVPGQPQHF. In DNA, the CDR3 is TGTGCCAGCAGCGTTCCAGGTCAGCCCCAGCATTTT.

This sequence joins TRBV6-2 or TRBV6-3 and TRBJ2-7; no reliable D call. Trimming shortened V by 0 bases and J by 3 bases, and 9 bases separated the two germline ends. Germline CDR1 reads MNHEY; CDR2 reads SVGEGT. This CDR3 comprises 14 residues. CDR3 bases: TGTGCCAGCAGTTACTCGGGTCCCGACTACGAGCAGTACTTC. It is translated as CASSYSGPDYEQYF.

This clonotype appeared a few times. The chain joins TRBV9 to TRBJ2-1; 9 bases line up with TRBD2. Germline CDR1 is SGDLS and CDR2 is YYNGEE. V lost 2 bases, J lost 8 bases, and 5 bases stayed unmatched. The CDR3 extends over 14 amino acids. In DNA, the CDR3 is TGTGCCAGCAGCGTTCTAGCGGGAATCGATGAGCAGTTCTTC. Translating it yields CASSVLAGIDEQFF. Using reference TRBV9 and TRBJ2-1 for the parts outside the CDR3, the full variable domain is DSGVTQTPKHLITATGQRVTLRCSPRSGDLSVYWYQQSLDQGLQFLIQYYNGEERAKGNILERFSAQQFPDLHSELNLSSLELGDSALYFCASSVLAGIDEQFFGPGTRLTVL.

This clonotype came up many times. The chain recombines TRBV6-2 or TRBV6-3 with TRBJ2-2, with TRBD1 as a possible D gene (5 bases). Germline V gives CDR1 MNHEY, CDR2 SVGEGT. V was pared by 4 bases and J by 5 bases, with 11 bases between. CDR3 length equals 14 residues. For the CDR3, the DNA is TGTGCCAGCAGTTCAGGGCTTCGTACCGGGGAGCTGTTTTTT. Translating gives CASSSGLRTGELFF.

The genes are TRBV20-1 and TRBJ2-2; D is unresolved. The CDR3 length is 14 residues. Germline V gene lookup returns CDR1 DFQATT and CDR2 SNEGSKA (reference sequence). Trimming shortened V by 3 bases and J by 3 bases, and 11 bases separated the two germline ends. This CDR3 reads CSARFGYHTGELFF. The DNA for the CDR3 is TGCAGTGCTAGGTTCGGCTATCACACCGGGGAGCTGTTTTTT.